This note documents a single T cell receptor (beta chain) sequence. The antigen it recognizes is unknown. The record has no base qualities; no much larger clone is one base away. The source of the sample is a study of CD8+ T cells in alopecia areata (dated by TCRdb to 2016 to 2018). Describing the broader study: Treated patients were enrolled in an open-label pilot trial of oral tofacitinib, 5 to 10 mg twice daily, for moderate-to-severe alopecia areata. Patients received tofacitinib for 6 to 18 months and were then followed off drug for 6 months to check for delayed response and recurrence. In treated patients, disease severity was measured using the SALT score, which gives the percentage of scalp surface area affected. In both human patients and the C3H/HeJ mouse model, the study applied high-throughput TCRbeta sequencing to look at T cell clonal expansion in alopecia areata. In humans, TCRbeta sequencing was performed on scalp tissue and on sorted CD4+ and CD8+ peripheral blood T cells from healthy controls and from patients with patchy or totalis/universalis alopecia areata. Patients on tofacitinib were biopsied at baseline and after 4 and 24 weeks of treatment, and several of the patients also had a later scalp biopsy. Clonality in the scalp was compared among normal scalp (n=4), patchy alopecia areata scalp (n=8), and alopecia totalis/universalis scalp (n=8). The RNA source kit depended on sample type: the PAXgene miRNA kit for fixed scalp, the miRNeasy kit for PBMCs, and the RNeasy kit for mouse skin. immunoSEQ multiplex PCR using 35 Vbeta forward primers and 13 Jbeta reverse primers was used to amplify TCRbeta CDR3 regions. The investigation overall reported the following: Many expanded lesional clones persisted in scalp and blood during tofacitinib treatment, which may partly explain relapse after stopping treatment. Tofacitinib significantly decreased scalp clonality and the number of expanded CD8+ clones among the top 100 scalp clones. Resident alphabeta T cells in normal human skin are also sequenced, complicating scalp TCR repertoire analysis, unlike mouse skin dominated by gammadelta T cells. Compared with mice, TCR sequences shared between patients were less clear, possibly partly because of HLA diversity across the patient population. Because the treated cohort was small and had just a single nonresponder, larger studies are needed to establish links between baseline CD8+ expansion and response. Higher clonality and more expanded CD8+ clones were observed in lesional scalp than in normal scalp, particularly in alopecia totalis/universalis, a finding suggestive of antigenic drive.

Read against the paper, the sample's treatment or condition label means: oral pan-JAK inhibitor, 5-10 mg twice daily. Lesional scalp punch biopsies and peripheral blood were collected from alopecia areata patients. PBMCs were isolated by density centrifugation and stained for CD3, CD4 and CD8, after which CD4+ and CD8+ T cells were sorted on a FACSAria. The germline V gene gives CDR1 as SGHDT and CDR2 as YYEEEE. Relative to germline, V is 0 bases shorter and J is 9 bases shorter, with 13 bases between their ends. From its cysteine to its phenylalanine, the CDR3 spans 15 amino acids. Of the read, only the CDR3 DNA is kept; its 45 bases are in frame from base 1. Library preparation used the immunoSEQ multiplex PCR assay. To provide template for TCR sequencing, every sample had RNA extracted and reverse transcribed into cDNA. First-strand cDNA was synthesized using SuperScript III with a 2:1 mix of oligo-dT and random hexamers. Amplification bias was assessed with a synthetic immune receptor repertoire, and residual bias was removed computationally. In the source study's methods: Raw reads were preprocessed to remove errors, and CDR3 was defined according to IMGT conventions as the region from the conserved cysteine to phenylalanine. Clonality was calculated as 1 minus Shannon entropy normalized by log2 of the number of productive unique TCRs. Whether scalp clones were CD4 or CD8 was inferred by matching scalp TCRbeta sequences against CD4 and CD8 repertoires sorted from blood. This is the immuneACCESS table as TCRdb keeps it, with only in-frame sequences that have V and J called. A part of the clones is gone; compared with another copy, unresolved V genes explain less than half, and the rest is unexplained. For V, J and clone size, that table is used; D and trimming come from the DNA. The sample table contains 150,000 to 200,000 clones; only one count was recorded for 64% of them. The ten largest clones take up approximately 1.2% of the sample.

The source is a human donor with alopecia areata. The rearranged chain carries TRBV5-6 and TRBJ1-6; no D gene call is confident. The sequences come from CD4+ T cells sorted from blood, collected around week 47, from a patient treated with tofacitinib. The DNA reads TGTGCCAGCAGCTTGGCCGTGGTACAGACTTCACCCCTCCACTTT. It codes for CASSLAVVQTSPLHF.